These T cell receptor beta chains were read from a single sample in a study of human T cells and chemical hapten exposure. From the RACE reads, TCRdb called clonotypes with MiXCR, one entry per CDR3 protein. The data show 300,000 to 400,000 distinct CDR3 sequences, around 7% seen once. This material consisted of whole blood, taken in connection with sensitization to the hapten diphenylcyclopropenone (DPC). The receptors were gathered from a woman between 18 and 29 years old with alopecia areata. Some clones in this sample may be carry-over from other donors' samples. CDR3s include the opening cysteine and the closing phenylalanine or tryptophan. Fields, in order: clone size, V gene, D gene, J gene, CDR3 protein, CDR3 DNA. A D gene is named only where the DNA matches it firmly. Size values are once, few and many counts, or a class for expanded clones, and some rows have none.

clone_size: once; v_call: TRBV20-1; d_call: .; j_call: TRBJ1-5; cdr3_aa: CSASRQNQPQHF; cdr3_nt: TGCAGTGCTAGTCGCCAAAATCAGCCCCAGCATTTT
clone_size: .; v_call: TRBV7-9; d_call: TRBD1; j_call: TRBJ1-6; cdr3_aa: CASRSGTENSPLHF; cdr3_nt: TGTGCCAGCAGATCCGGGACAGAAAATTCACCCCTCCACTTT
clone_size: few; v_call: TRBV2; d_call: .; j_call: TRBJ1-5; cdr3_aa: CASRSLGDQHF; cdr3_nt: TGTGCCAGCAGAAGTTTAGGGGACCAGCATTTT
clone_size: many; v_call: TRBV28; d_call: .; j_call: TRBJ2-1; cdr3_aa: CASSLPGPSSYNEQFF; cdr3_nt: TGTGCCAGCAGCTTGCCGGGCCCGAGCTCCTACAATGAGCAGTTCTTC
clone_size: many; v_call: TRBV4-2; d_call: TRBD1; j_call: TRBJ2-7; cdr3_aa: CASSQTEGTGYYEQYF; cdr3_nt: TGTGCCAGCAGCCAGACGGAGGGGACAGGATACTACGAGCAGTACTTC
clone_size: many; v_call: TRBV5-6; d_call: TRBD1; j_call: TRBJ2-3; cdr3_aa: CASSSRGRLATDTQYF; cdr3_nt: TGTGCCAGCAGCTCCAGGGGGCGCTTAGCCACAGATACGCAGTATTTT
clone_size: .; v_call: TRBV3-1; d_call: .; j_call: TRBJ1-1; cdr3_aa: CASSARTGYQNTEAFF; cdr3_nt: TGTGCCAGCAGCGCTCGGACGGGGTATCAGAACACTGAAGCTTTCTTT
clone_size: many; v_call: TRBV7-6; d_call: .; j_call: TRBJ2-3; cdr3_aa: CASSLWSTDTQYF; cdr3_nt: TGTGCCAGCAGCTTATGGAGCACAGATACGCAGTATTTT
clone_size: .; v_call: TRBV4-3; d_call: .; j_call: TRBJ2-2; cdr3_aa: CASSQDPGGGLNTGELFF; cdr3_nt: TGCGCCAGCAGCCAAGATCCCGGCGGGGGCCTAAACACCGGGGAGCTGTTTTTT
clone_size: few; v_call: TRBV18; d_call: .; j_call: TRBJ1-2; cdr3_aa: CASSPGGTHYGYTF; cdr3_nt: TGTGCCAGCTCACCCGGGGGCACCCACTATGGCTACACCTTC
clone_size: many; v_call: TRBV6-1; d_call: .; j_call: TRBJ1-6; cdr3_aa: CASSEWTDPLHF; cdr3_nt: TGTGCCAGCAGTGAATGGACGGACCCCCTCCACTTT
clone_size: few; v_call: TRBV5-4; d_call: TRBD1; j_call: TRBJ1-1; cdr3_aa: CASSLKGQGAADEAFF; cdr3_nt: TGTGCCAGCAGCCTAAAGGGACAGGGGGCGGCGGATGAAGCTTTCTTT
clone_size: .; v_call: TRBV7-2; d_call: TRBD1; j_call: TRBJ2-1; cdr3_aa: CASSLGDRAFGEQFF; cdr3_nt: TGTGCCAGCAGCTTAGGGGACAGGGCATTCGGGGAGCAGTTCTTC
clone_size: many; v_call: TRBV7-2; d_call: .; j_call: TRBJ1-5; cdr3_aa: CASSPAGSSNQPQHF; cdr3_nt: TGTGCCAGCAGCCCCGCGGGTTCAAGCAATCAGCCCCAGCATTTT
clone_size: few; v_call: TRBV5-1; d_call: .; j_call: TRBJ2-5; cdr3_aa: CASTLWPGKTQYF; cdr3_nt: TGCGCCAGCACCCTTTGGCCGGGAAAGACCCAGTACTTC
clone_size: .; v_call: TRBV27; d_call: TRBD1; j_call: TRBJ2-2; cdr3_aa: CASSFDRGRGARELFF; cdr3_nt: TGTGCCAGCAGTTTCGACAGGGGGCGAGGTGCCAGGGAGCTGTTTTTT
clone_size: once; v_call: TRBV5-4; d_call: .; j_call: TRBJ1-2; cdr3_aa: CASHNLGEGYGYTF; cdr3_nt: TGTGCCAGCCACAATTTGGGGGAGGGCTATGGCTACACCTTC
clone_size: many; v_call: TRBV27; d_call: TRBD1; j_call: TRBJ2-6; cdr3_aa: CASSLSGGTGANVLTF; cdr3_nt: TGTGCCAGCAGTTTGTCAGGGGGAACTGGGGCCAACGTCCTGACTTTC
clone_size: .; v_call: TRBV4-3; d_call: TRBD2; j_call: TRBJ2-1; cdr3_aa: CASSQVAGENNEQFF; cdr3_nt: TGCGCCAGCAGCCAAGTCGCGGGGGAAAACAATGAGCAGTTCTTC
clone_size: few; v_call: TRBV7-2; d_call: TRBD1; j_call: TRBJ2-7; cdr3_aa: CASSLARGQGALDEQYF; cdr3_nt: TGTGCCAGCAGCTTAGCCCGGGGACAGGGGGCATTAGACGAGCAGTACTTC
clone_size: many; v_call: TRBV29-1; d_call: TRBD2; j_call: TRBJ2-1; cdr3_aa: CSVEPKGRGSDEQFF; cdr3_nt: TGCAGCGTTGAGCCCAAGGGGCGGGGGAGCGATGAGCAGTTCTTC
clone_size: .; v_call: TRBV6-6; d_call: TRBD1; j_call: TRBJ1-6; cdr3_aa: CASSQTNRQGRGSPLHF; cdr3_nt: TGTGCCAGCAGTCAAACGAACCGACAGGGTAGGGGTTCACCCCTCCACTTT
clone_size: many; v_call: TRBV6-5; d_call: TRBD1; j_call: TRBJ2-5; cdr3_aa: CASSTNRGTETQYF; cdr3_nt: TGTGCCAGCAGTACAAACAGGGGAACAGAGACCCAGTACTTC
clone_size: .; v_call: TRBV4-1; d_call: .; j_call: TRBJ2-3; cdr3_aa: CASSPIRALEDTQYF; cdr3_nt: TGCGCCAGCAGCCCAATACGGGCCCTGGAGGATACGCAGTATTTT
clone_size: few; v_call: TRBV6-1; d_call: .; j_call: TRBJ1-5; cdr3_aa: CASSEVTGINQPQHF; cdr3_nt: TGTGCCAGCAGTGAAGTGACGGGAATCAATCAGCCCCAGCATTTT
clone_size: many; v_call: TRBV2; d_call: TRBD2; j_call: TRBJ2-3; cdr3_aa: CASSGTSGTQYF; cdr3_nt: TGTGCCAGCAGCGGGACTAGCGGTACGCAGTATTTT
clone_size: .; v_call: TRBV7-3; d_call: TRBD1; j_call: TRBJ1-1; cdr3_aa: CASSLTPTGGLATEAFF; cdr3_nt: TGTGCCAGCAGCTTAACCCCGACAGGGGGCCTGGCCACTGAAGCTTTCTTT
clone_size: many; v_call: TRBV11-1; d_call: TRBD2; j_call: TRBJ2-3; cdr3_aa: CASSLQSGGGNTQYF; cdr3_nt: TGTGCCAGCAGCTTACAAAGCGGGGGAGGTAATACGCAGTATTTT
clone_size: many; v_call: TRBV20-1; d_call: TRBD2; j_call: TRBJ2-7; cdr3_aa: CSAPRTSGGEQYF; cdr3_nt: TGCAGTGCCCCCCGGACTAGCGGGGGCGAGCAGTACTTC
clone_size: .; v_call: TRBV4-2; d_call: TRBD1; j_call: TRBJ2-1; cdr3_aa: CASSQYRDRGNEQFF; cdr3_nt: TGTGCCAGCAGCCAGTACCGGGACAGAGGGAATGAGCAGTTCTTC
clone_size: .; v_call: TRBV12-3/TRBV12-4; d_call: .; j_call: TRBJ2-2; cdr3_aa: CASRRPGTFRDTGELFF; cdr3_nt: TGTGCCAGCAGACGTCCCGGGACATTTCGGGACACCGGGGAGCTGTTTTTT
clone_size: many; v_call: TRBV10-3; d_call: TRBD2; j_call: TRBJ2-1; cdr3_aa: CAITAAGGDNEQFF; cdr3_nt: TGTGCCATCACCGCTGCGGGGGGCGACAATGAGCAGTTCTTC
clone_size: many; v_call: TRBV5-1; d_call: .; j_call: TRBJ2-3; cdr3_aa: CASSLDQSTDTQYF; cdr3_nt: TGCGCCAGCAGCTTGGATCAGAGCACAGATACGCAGTATTTT
clone_size: few; v_call: TRBV20-1; d_call: .; j_call: TRBJ2-7; cdr3_aa: CSARAQRYEQYF; cdr3_nt: TGCAGTGCTAGAGCCCAACGCTACGAGCAGTACTTC
clone_size: many; v_call: TRBV29-1; d_call: .; j_call: TRBJ2-5; cdr3_aa: CSVDQGDWNQETQYF; cdr3_nt: TGCAGCGTTGACCAGGGCGACTGGAACCAAGAGACCCAGTACTTC
clone_size: many; v_call: TRBV6-5; d_call: TRBD1; j_call: TRBJ2-3; cdr3_aa: CASPLPQGQGTDTQYF; cdr3_nt: TGTGCCAGTCCTCTACCCCAGGGACAGGGGACAGATACGCAGTATTTT
clone_size: many; v_call: TRBV28; d_call: TRBD1; j_call: TRBJ2-7; cdr3_aa: CASSWGTGPDEQYF; cdr3_nt: TGTGCCAGCAGTTGGGGGACAGGGCCAGACGAGCAGTACTTC
clone_size: .; v_call: TRBV6-1; d_call: TRBD1; j_call: TRBJ1-5; cdr3_aa: CASSRQGTQPQHF; cdr3_nt: TGTGCCAGCAGCAGACAGGGGACGCAGCCCCAGCATTTT
clone_size: few; v_call: TRBV7-6; d_call: TRBD1; j_call: TRBJ2-3; cdr3_aa: CASSLLQGTDTQYF; cdr3_nt: TGTGCCAGCAGCTTATTACAGGGGACAGATACGCAGTATTTT
clone_size: few; v_call: TRBV2; d_call: .; j_call: TRBJ1-6; cdr3_aa: CASSELKAGSLHF; cdr3_nt: TGTGCCAGCAGTGAATTAAAGGCAGGGTCCCTCCACTTT
clone_size: .; v_call: TRBV21-1; d_call: .; j_call: TRBJ2-3; cdr3_aa: CASSKKRGDLTDTQYF; cdr3_nt: TGTGCCAGCAGCAAAAAACGGGGGGACCTCACAGATACGCAGTATTTT
clone_size: few; v_call: TRBV6-1; d_call: .; j_call: TRBJ1-5; cdr3_aa: CASSERYSNQPQHF; cdr3_nt: TGTGCCAGCAGTGAGCGGTATAGCAATCAGCCCCAGCATTTT
clone_size: .; v_call: TRBV7-2; d_call: .; j_call: TRBJ1-2; cdr3_aa: CASSLLAGVYYGYTF; cdr3_nt: TGTGCCAGCAGCTTATTAGCGGGGGTATACTATGGCTACACCTTC
clone_size: many; v_call: TRBV7-3; d_call: TRBD1; j_call: TRBJ1-4; cdr3_aa: CASSLTGQGREKLFF; cdr3_nt: TGTGCCAGCAGCTTAACGGGACAGGGGCGAGAAAAACTGTTTTTT
clone_size: many; v_call: TRBV7-2; d_call: .; j_call: TRBJ2-7; cdr3_aa: CASSLFAGALSYEQYF; cdr3_nt: TGTGCCAGCAGCTTATTTGCAGGGGCCCTCTCCTACGAGCAGTACTTC
clone_size: .; v_call: TRBV4-1; d_call: TRBD1; j_call: TRBJ2-5; cdr3_aa: CASSRTGTGVKETQYF; cdr3_nt: TGCGCCAGCAGCCGCACCGGGACAGGGGTGAAAGAGACCCAGTACTTC